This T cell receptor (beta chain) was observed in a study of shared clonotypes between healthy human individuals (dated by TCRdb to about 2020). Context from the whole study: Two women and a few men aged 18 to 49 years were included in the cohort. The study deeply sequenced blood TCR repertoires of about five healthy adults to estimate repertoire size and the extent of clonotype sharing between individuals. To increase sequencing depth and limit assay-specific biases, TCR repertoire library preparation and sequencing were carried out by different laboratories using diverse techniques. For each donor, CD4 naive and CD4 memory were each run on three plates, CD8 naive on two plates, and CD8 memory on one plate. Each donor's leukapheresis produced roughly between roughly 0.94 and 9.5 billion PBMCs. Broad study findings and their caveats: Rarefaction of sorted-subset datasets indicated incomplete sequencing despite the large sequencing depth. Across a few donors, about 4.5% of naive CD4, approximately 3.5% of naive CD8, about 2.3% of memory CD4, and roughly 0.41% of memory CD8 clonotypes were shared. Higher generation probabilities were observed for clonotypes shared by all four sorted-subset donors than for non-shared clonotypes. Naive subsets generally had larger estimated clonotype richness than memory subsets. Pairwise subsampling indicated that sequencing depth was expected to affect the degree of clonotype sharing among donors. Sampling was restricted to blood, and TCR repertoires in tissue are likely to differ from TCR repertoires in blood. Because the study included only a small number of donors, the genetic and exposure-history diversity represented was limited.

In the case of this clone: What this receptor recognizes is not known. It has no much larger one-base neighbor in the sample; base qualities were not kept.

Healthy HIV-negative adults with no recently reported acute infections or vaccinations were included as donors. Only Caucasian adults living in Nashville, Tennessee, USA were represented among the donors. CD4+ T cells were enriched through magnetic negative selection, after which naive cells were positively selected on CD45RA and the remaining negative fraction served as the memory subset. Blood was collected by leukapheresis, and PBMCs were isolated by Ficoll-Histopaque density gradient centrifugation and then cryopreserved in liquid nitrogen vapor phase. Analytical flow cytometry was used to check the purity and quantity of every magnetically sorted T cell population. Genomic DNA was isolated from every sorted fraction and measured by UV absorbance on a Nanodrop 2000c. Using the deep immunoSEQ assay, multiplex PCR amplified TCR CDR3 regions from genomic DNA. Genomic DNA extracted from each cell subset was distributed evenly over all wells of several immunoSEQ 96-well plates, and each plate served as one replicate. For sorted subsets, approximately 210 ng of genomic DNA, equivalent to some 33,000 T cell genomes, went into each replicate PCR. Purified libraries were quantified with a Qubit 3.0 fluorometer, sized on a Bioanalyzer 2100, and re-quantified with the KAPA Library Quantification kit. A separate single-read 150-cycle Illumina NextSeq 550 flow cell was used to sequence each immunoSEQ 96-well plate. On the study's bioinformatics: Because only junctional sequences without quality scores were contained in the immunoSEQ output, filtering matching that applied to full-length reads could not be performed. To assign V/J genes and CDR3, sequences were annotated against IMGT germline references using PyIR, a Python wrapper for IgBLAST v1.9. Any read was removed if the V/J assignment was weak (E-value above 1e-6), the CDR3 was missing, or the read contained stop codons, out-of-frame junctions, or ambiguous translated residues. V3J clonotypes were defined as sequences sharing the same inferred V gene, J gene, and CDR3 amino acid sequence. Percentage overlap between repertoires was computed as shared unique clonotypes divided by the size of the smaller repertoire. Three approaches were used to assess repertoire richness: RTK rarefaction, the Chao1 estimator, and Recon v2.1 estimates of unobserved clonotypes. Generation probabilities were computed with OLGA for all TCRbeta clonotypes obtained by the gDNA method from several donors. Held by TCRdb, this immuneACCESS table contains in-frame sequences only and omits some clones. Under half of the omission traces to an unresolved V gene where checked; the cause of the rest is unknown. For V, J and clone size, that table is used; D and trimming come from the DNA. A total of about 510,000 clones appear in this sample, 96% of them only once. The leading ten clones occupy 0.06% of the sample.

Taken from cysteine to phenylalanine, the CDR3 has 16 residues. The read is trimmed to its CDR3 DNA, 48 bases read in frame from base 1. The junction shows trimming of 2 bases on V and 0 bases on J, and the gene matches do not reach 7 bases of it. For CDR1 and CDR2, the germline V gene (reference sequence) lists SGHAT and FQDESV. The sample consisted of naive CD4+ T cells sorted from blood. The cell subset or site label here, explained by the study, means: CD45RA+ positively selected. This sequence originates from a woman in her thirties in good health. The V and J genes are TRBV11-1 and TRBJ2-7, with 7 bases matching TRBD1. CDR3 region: CASSLRWDSSSYEQYF. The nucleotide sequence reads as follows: TGTGCCAGCAGCTTAAGATGGGACAGTAGCTCCTACGAGCAGTACTTC.